This T cell receptor beta chain was identified in a study of response to subunit inactivated influenza vaccine. One entry per CDR3 protein results from TCRdb running MiXCR on the RT-PCR reads. The table lists about 800,000 distinct CDR3 sequences, about 20% of them singletons. This clonotype was picked up a small number of times. The sequence was obtained from a man in his fifties or sixties who received an inactivated influenza vaccine. Sequenced here: PBMCs from blood, sampled approximately 5 days after vaccination.

CDR3 in amino acids: CASRSQAGGGQFF. In DNA, the CDR3 is TGTGCCAGCAGATCTCAGGCTGGAGGAGGGCAGTTCTTC. The genes are TRBV28 and TRBJ2-1; possible D gene TRBD2, 5 bases. Trimming left V 6 bases short and J 12 bases short, with 18 bases between. There are 13 residues in the CDR3. Per germline, CDR1 MDHEN and CDR2 SYDVKM. Drawing the rest from reference TRBV28 and TRBJ2-1, the complete variable domain is DVKVTQSSRYLVKRTGEKVFLECVQDMDHENMFWYRQDPGLGLRLIYFSYDVKMKEKGDIPEGYSVSREKKERFSLILESASTNQTSMYLCASRSQAGGGQFFGPGTRLTVL.